This record concerns one T cell receptor beta chain sequence. There is no known antigen for this receptor. Base quality data are lacking; no much larger clone is found one base away. One collaborating source in Seattle enrolled patients while the patients were actively infected and followed the patients over time throughout the course of disease. Each collaborating institution followed its own protocols to collect whole blood in K2EDTA tubes. For TCRbeta analysis, collaborator samples were shipped as frozen whole blood, as isolated PBMCs, or as DNA extracted from either sample type. TCRbeta CDR3 regions were amplified from genomic DNA using the immunoSEQ Assay, a bias-controlled multiplex PCR. The study's own analysis went as follows. Nucleated cell counts per sample were estimated from amplification of reference gene primers within the assay. To quantify the absolute abundance of each unique TCRbeta CDR3 rearrangement, sequence reads were collapsed and filtered. Productive Simpson clonality was computed per sample as the square root of Simpson's diversity index over productive rearrangements. The source is immuneACCESS, and TCRdb retained only in-frame sequences with V and J called. Part of the clones is not carried over; for the studies checked, unresolved V genes explain less than half of this, and the remainder is unexplained. D and trimming were read from the DNA, whereas the V and J calls and clone size are those reported in that table. The table for this sample lists 35,000 to 40,000 clones; 80% to 85% of them were counted only once. The top ten clones comprise more than 1.5% of the sample.

This record belongs to a study of blood T cell repertoires in COVID-19 (TCRdb year 2020). Background on the whole study: The collaborator samples originated in the United States, Italy and Spain and spanned the acute and convalescent phases of COVID-19. The prospective study material was composed of cDNA or gDNA derived from T cells, B-cell-depleted T cells, or PBMCs. The dataset comprised deeply sampled blood TCRbeta repertoires from subjects exposed to, actively infected with, or recovered from COVID-19. The repertoires were released in a freely available public database meant as a resource for research on the immune response to SARS-CoV-2. Samples were obtained from the ongoing ImmuneRACE study (first 160 participants) and from approximately 1,200 subjects provided by 6 global collaborators. The sample metadata nearly always contained a de-identified subject ID, COVID-19 status, age in years and sex. Where HLA class I and class II types were available, the types were taken from metadata supplied by the sample provider, not from assay-based typing.

What the study reported, not specific to this receptor: How much clinical and demographic metadata was included differed by source and by participant, and the metadata was provided uncurated.

V loses 2 bases of germline sequence and J loses 3 bases, and the interval between the two ends is 16 bases. In the germline V gene, CDR1 corresponds to MDHEN and CDR2 to SYDVKM. The CDR3 numbers 17 residues from cysteine through phenylalanine. The only DNA kept is the CDR3, 51 bases in frame from the first base. This clonotype was sampled from a man in his 60s with COVID-19, enrolled during active disease. The sample comprised peripheral blood. The chain is assembled from TRBV28 and TRBJ1-4; the D gene identity is not certain. The nucleotide sequence reads TGTGCCAGCAGTTTACGAGCGCGCTGGTCCCCTAATGAAAAACTGTTTTTT. This yields the protein CASSLRARWSPNEKLFF.